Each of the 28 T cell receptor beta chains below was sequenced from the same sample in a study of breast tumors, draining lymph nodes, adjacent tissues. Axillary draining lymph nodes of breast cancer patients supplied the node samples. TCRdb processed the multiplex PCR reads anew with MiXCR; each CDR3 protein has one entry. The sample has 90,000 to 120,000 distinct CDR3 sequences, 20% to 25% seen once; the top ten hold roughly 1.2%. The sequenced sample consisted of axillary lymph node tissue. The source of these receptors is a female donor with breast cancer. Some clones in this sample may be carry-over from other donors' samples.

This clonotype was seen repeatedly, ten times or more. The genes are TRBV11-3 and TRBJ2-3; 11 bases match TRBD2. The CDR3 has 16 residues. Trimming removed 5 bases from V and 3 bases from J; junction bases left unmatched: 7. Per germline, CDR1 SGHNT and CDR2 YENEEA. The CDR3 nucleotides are TGTGCCAGCAGCAGCACTAGCGGGAGTCAGACAGATACGCAGTATTTT. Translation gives CASSSTSGSQTDTQYF.

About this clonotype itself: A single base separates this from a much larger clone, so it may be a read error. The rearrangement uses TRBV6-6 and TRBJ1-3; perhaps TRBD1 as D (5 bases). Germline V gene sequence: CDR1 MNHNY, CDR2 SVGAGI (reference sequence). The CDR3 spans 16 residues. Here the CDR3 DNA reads TGTACCAGCAGTCCAAGCGGGGGGGGCTCTGGAAACACCATATATTTT. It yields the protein CTSSPSGGGSGNTIYF.

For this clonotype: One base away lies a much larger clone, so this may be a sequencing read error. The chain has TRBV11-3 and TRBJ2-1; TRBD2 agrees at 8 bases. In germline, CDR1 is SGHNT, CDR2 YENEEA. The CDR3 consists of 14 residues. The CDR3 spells CAGSLAGMANEQFF. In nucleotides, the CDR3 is TGTGCCGGCAGCTTAGCGGGGATGGCCAATGAGCAGTTCTTC.

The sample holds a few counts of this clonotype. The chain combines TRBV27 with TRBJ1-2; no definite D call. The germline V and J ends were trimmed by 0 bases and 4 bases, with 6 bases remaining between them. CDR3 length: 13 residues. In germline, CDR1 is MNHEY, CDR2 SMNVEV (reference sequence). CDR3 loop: CASSLSGSYGYTF. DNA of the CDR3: TGTGCCAGCAGTTTATCTGGCAGCTATGGCTACACCTTC.

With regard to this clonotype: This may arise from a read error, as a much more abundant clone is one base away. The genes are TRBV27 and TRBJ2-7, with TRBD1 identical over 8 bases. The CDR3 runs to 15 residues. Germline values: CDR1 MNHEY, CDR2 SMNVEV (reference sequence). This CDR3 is CASSHPRQGSYEQHF. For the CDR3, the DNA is TGTGCCAGCAGCCATCCTCGACAGGGGAGTTACGAGCAGCACTTC.

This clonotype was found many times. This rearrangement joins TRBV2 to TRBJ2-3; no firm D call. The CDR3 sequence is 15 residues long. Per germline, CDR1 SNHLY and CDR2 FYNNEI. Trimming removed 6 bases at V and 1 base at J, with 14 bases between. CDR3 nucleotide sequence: TGTGCCAGCAGCGTCACGGCTCTCCGCACAGATACGCAGTATTTT. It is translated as CASSVTALRTDTQYF. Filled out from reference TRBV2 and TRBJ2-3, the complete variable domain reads EPEVTQTPSHQVTQMGQEVILRCVPISNHLYFYWYRQILGQKVEFLVSFYNNEISEKSEIFDDQFSVERPDGSNFTLKIRSTKLEDSAMYFCASSVTALRTDTQYFGPGTRLTVL.

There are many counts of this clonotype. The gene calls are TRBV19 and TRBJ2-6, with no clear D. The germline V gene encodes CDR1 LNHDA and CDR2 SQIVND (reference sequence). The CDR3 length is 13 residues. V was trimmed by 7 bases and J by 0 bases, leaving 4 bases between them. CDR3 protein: CASTPSGANVLTF. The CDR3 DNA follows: TGTGCCAGTACTCCCTCTGGGGCCAACGTCCTGACTTTC.

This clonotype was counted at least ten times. The CDR3 sequence is CASSQESGLREKLFF. The CDR3 nucleotides read TGTGCCAGCAGCCAAGAGTCGGGGCTTAGGGAAAAACTGTTTTTT. V is TRBV4-2 and J is TRBJ1-4; D possibly corresponds to TRBD1 (5 bases). Per germline, CDR1 LGHNA and CDR2 YNFKEQ. The V gene lost 0 bases and the J gene lost 8 bases, with 13 bases spanning the gap. The CDR3 runs 15 residues.

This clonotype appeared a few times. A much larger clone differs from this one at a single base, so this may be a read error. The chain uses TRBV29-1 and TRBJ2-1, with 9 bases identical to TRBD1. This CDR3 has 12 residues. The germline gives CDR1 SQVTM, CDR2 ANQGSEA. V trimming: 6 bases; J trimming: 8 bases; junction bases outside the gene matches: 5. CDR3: CSVGQGGDEQFF. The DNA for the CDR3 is TGCAGCGTGGGACAGGGAGGGGATGAGCAGTTCTTC.

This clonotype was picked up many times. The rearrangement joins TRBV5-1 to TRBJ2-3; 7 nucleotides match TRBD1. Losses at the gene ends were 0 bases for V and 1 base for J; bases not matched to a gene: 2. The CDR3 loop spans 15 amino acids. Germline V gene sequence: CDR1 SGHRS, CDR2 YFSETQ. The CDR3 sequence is CASSLVGQGTDTQYF. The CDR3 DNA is TGCGCCAGCAGCTTGGTTGGACAGGGCACAGATACGCAGTATTTT.

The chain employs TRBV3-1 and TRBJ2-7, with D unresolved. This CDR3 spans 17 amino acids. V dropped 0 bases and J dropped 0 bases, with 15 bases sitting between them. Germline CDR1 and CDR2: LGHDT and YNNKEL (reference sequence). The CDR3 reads CASSQDLALGFSYEQYF. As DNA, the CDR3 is TGTGCCAGCAGCCAAGATTTGGCACTGGGATTCTCCTACGAGCAGTACTTC.

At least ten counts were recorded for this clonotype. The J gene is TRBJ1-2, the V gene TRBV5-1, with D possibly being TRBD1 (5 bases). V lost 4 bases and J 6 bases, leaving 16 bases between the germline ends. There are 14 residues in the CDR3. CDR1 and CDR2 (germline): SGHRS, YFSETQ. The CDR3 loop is CASSQSGTRDGYTF. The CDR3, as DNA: TGCGCCAGCAGCCAGTCGGGGACGAGAGATGGCTACACCTTC.

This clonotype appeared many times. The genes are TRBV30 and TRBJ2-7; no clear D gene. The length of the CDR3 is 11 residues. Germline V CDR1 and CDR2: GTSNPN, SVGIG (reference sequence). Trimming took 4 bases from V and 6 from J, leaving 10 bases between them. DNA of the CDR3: TGTGCCTGGAAGACCGGTGCCGAGCAGTACTTC. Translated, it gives CAWKTGAEQYF.

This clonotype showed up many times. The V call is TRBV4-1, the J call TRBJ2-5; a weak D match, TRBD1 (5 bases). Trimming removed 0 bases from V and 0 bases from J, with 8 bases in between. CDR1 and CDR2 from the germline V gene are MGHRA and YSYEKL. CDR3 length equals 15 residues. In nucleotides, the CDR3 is TGCGCCAGCAGCCAAGATACGACAGACCAAGAGACCCAGTACTTC. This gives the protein CASSQDTTDQETQYF.

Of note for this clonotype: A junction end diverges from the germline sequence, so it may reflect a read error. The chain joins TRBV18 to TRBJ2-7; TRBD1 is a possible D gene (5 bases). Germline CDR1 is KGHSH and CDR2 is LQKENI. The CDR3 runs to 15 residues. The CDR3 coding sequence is TGTGCCAGCTCACCAGGGAACAGGAGCTCCTACGAGCAGTCCTTC. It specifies CASSPGNRSSYEQSF.

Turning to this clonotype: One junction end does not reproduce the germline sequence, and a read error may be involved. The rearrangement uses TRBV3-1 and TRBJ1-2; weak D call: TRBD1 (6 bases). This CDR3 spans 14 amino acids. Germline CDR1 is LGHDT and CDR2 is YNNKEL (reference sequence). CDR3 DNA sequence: TGTGCCAGCAGCTCCAGAGACAGGAGCTATGGCTACATCTTC. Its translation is CASSSRDRSYGYIF.

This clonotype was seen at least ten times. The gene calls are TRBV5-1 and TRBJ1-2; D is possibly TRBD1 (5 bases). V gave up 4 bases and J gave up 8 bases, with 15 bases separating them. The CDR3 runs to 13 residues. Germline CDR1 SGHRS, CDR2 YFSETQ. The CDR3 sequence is CASSTGLSRGYTF. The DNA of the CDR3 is TGCGCCAGCAGCACGGGACTCTCTAGGGGCTACACCTTC.

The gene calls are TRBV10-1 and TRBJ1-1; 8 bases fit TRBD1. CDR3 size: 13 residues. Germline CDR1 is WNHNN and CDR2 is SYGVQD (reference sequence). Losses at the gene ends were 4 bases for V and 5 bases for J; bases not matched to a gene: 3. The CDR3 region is CASSGQGKTEAFF. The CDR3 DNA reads TGCGCCAGCAGTGGACAGGGGAAGACTGAAGCTTTCTTT.

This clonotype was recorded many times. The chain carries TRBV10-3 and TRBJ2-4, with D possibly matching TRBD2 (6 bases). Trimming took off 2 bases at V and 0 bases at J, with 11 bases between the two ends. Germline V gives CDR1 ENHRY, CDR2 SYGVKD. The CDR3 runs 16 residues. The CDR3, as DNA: TGTGCCATCAGTGAGGGCGGGGTCCAAGCCAAAAACATTCAGTACTTC. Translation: CAISEGGVQAKNIQYF.

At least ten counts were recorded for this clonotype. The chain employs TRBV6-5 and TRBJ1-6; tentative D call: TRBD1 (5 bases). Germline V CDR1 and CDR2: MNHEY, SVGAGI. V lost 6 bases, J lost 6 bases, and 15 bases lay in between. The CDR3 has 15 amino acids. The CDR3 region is CASSPGIGANSPLHF. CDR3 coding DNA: TGTGCCAGCAGCCCCGGGATCGGGGCTAATTCACCCCTCCACTTT.

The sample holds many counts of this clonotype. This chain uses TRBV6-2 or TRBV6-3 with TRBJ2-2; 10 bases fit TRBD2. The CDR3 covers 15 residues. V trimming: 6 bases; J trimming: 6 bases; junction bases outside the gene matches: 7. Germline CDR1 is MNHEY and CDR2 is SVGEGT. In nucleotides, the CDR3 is TGTGCCAGCAGGAAGGGACTAGCGTCGGCCGGGGAGCTGTTTTTT. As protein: CASRKGLASAGELFF.

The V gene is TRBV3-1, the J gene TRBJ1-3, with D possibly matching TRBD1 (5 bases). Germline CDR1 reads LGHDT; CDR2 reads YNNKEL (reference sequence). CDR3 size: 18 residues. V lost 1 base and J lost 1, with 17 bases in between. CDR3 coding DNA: TGTGCCAGCAGCCAAGGACCTCCAGTAGGGGATTCTGGAAACACCATATATTTT. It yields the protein CASSQGPPVGDSGNTIYF.

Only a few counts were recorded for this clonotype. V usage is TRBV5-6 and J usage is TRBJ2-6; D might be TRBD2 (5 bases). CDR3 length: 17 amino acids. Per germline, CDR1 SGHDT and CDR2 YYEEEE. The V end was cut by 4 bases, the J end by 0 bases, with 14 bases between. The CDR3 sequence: CASSPPLGISGANVLTF. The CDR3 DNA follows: TGTGCCAGCAGCCCCCCCCTCGGGATCTCTGGGGCCAACGTCCTGACTTTC.

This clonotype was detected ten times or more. The CDR3 nucleotides are TGTGCCAGCAGTTACTCAGGGACAGGGGGAGACTCCTATAATTCACCCCTCCACTTT. This gives the protein CASSYSGTGGDSYNSPLHF. The rearrangement uses TRBV6-5 and TRBJ1-6, with 11 bases that match TRBD1. This CDR3 has 19 amino acids. Germline CDR1 and CDR2: MNHEY and SVGAGI. Trimming cost V 0 bases and J 0 bases; bases outside gene matches: 4.

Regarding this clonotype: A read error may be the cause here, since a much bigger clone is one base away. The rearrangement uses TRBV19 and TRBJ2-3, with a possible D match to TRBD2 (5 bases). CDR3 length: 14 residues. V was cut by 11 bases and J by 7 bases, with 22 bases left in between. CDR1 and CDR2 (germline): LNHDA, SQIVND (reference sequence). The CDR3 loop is CACTLGSGIYTQYF. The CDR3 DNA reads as TGTGCCTGTACCCTGGGGAGTGGCATATATACGCAGTATTTT.

The CDR3 bases are TGCGCCAGCAGCCCGGGACTAGCGGGAGAGAAAGCCAAAAACATTCAGTACTTC. It encodes CASSPGLAGEKAKNIQYF. The chain links TRBV4-1 to TRBJ2-4; TRBD2 matches 14 bases. The CDR3 runs to 18 residues. Trimming at V came to 4 bases and at J to 0 bases, leaving 5 bases not matched to a gene. CDR1 is MGHRA, CDR2 YSYEKL, per germline.

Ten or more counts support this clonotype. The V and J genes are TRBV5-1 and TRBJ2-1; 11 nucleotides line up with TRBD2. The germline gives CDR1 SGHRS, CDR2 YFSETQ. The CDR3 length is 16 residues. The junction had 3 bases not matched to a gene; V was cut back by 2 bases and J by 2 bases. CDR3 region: CASSFASGRTYNEQFF. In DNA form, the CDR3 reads TGCGCCAGCAGCTTCGCTAGCGGGAGGACCTACAATGAGCAGTTCTTC.

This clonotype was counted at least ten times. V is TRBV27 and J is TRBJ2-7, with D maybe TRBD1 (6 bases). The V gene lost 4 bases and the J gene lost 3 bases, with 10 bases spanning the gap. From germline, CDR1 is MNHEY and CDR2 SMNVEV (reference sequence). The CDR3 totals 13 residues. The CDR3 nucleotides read TGTGCCAGCAGTTCGGACAGAAACTACGAGCAGTACTTC. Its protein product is CASSSDRNYEQYF.